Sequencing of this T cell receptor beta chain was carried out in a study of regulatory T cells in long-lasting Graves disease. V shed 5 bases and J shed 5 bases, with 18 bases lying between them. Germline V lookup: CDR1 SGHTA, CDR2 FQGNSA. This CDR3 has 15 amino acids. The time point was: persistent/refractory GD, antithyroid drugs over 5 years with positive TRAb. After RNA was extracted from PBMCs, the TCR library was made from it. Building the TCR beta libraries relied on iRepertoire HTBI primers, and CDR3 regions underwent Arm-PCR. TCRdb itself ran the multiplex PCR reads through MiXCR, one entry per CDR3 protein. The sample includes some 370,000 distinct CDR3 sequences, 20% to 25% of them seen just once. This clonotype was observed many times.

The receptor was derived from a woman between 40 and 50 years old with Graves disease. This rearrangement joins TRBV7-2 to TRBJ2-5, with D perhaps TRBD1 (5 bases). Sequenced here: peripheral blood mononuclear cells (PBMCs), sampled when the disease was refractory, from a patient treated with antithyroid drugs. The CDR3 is CASSQQESGWETQYF. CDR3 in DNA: TGTGCCAGCAGCCAACAGGAGTCGGGTTGGGAGACCCAGTACTTC.